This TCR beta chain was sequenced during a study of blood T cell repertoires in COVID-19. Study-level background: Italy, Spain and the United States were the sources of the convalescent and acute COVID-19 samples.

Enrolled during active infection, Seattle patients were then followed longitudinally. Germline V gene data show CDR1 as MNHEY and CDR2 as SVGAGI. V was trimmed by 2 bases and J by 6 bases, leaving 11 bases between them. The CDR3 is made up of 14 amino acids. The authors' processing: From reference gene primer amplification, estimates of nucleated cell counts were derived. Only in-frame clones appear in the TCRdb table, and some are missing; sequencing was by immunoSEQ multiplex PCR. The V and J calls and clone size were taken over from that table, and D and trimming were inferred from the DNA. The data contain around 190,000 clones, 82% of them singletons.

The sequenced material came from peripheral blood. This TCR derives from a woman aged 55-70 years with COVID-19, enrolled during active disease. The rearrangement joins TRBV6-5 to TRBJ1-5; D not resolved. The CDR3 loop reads CASSYTGPGQPQHF. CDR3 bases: TGTGCCAGCAGTTACACCGGTCCAGGTCAGCCCCAGCATTTT.